This T cell receptor (beta chain) was identified in a study of neurological immune-mediated disorders. Across the study: The study included approximately 34 multiple sclerosis patients, approximately 30 relapsing-remitting and 3 secondary progressive. Notes on the study in general: The study found the most TCR clonal expansion in HTLV-1-associated myelopathy and the least in multiple sclerosis, below healthy controls.

This clonotype was seen many times. The target antigen is unknown. The ends lost 5 bases at V and 8 bases at J; junction bases unmatched: 12. CDR3 length: 14 residues. In germline, CDR1 is DFQATT, CDR2 SNEGSKA (reference sequence). Every sequencing run generated in excess of 160 million TCR-beta sequences. These sequences covered 15-18 subjects. TCRdb reprocessed the 5' RACE reads via MiXCR and lists one record per CDR3 protein. There are 55,000 to 65,000 distinct CDR3 sequences in the sample; around 3.8% occur only once, and around 2.1% lies in the top ten. Unsorted libraries came from 2 million PBMCs stored at -80 °C.

The material sequenced was PBMCs. The TCR was taken from a woman in her forties or fifties with multiple sclerosis. The chain combines TRBV20-1 with TRBJ2-1; 7 bases align to TRBD2. The DNA of the CDR3 is TGCAGTGCTCGTAGTCCCCAGCGGGACTATGAGCAGTTCTTC. Its protein product is CSARSPQRDYEQFF.